The clone carrying this TCR beta chain was found a few times. Participant-reported clinical history was the basis for cohort assignment. The sample belongs to a study of blood T cell repertoires in COVID-19. Whole-study context: From the United States, Italy and Spain came samples of acute and convalescent COVID-19.

Libraries were prepared by immunoSEQ multiplex PCR; TCRdb keeps only in-frame clonotypes and omits some of them. The sample consists of fewer than 200,000 clones, less than 85% of them appearing once. The germline gives CDR1 SGHNT, CDR2 YYREEE (reference sequence). The CDR3 loop spans 13 amino acids. Trimming stripped 6 bases from V and 8 bases from J, with 15 bases between. The sequenced material came from PBMCs or T cells enriched from blood (not recorded which). The receptor's source is a man between 50 and 59 years old who had recovered from COVID-19. The genes are TRBV5-4 and TRBJ2-1, with a possible D match to TRBD1 (5 bases). CDR3 residues: CASTLQGADEQFF. CDR3 nucleotides: TGTGCCAGCACCCTCCAGGGTGCGGATGAGCAGTTCTTC.